The 10 T cell receptor beta chains below were found in one sample sequenced in a study of blood T cell repertoires in COVID-19. The method was immunoSEQ multiplex PCR; TCRdb's version includes in-frame clones alone and lacks a portion of them. The sample gives tens of thousands of clones, roughly 83% of which show up once; 25% is in the top ten. The sample was peripheral blood. Every receptor here comes from a human donor in a cohort sampled during active COVID-19.

The V and J genes are TRBV4-3 and TRBJ2-7; 8 bases fit TRBD1. Trimming removed 0 bases from V and 3 bases from J; junction bases left unmatched: 4. The germline gives CDR1 LGHNA, CDR2 YSLEER. This CDR3 spans 15 amino acids. The CDR3 loop reads CASSQDPGQGYEQYF. In DNA, the CDR3 is TGCGCCAGCAGCCAAGATCCTGGACAGGGCTACGAGCAGTACTTC.

The chain has TRBV29-1 and TRBJ2-1; TRBD1 aligns across 12 bases. V lost 7 bases and J lost 6; bases outside the gene matches: 7. The CDR3 sequence is 14 residues long. CDR1 SQVTM and CDR2 ANQGSEA come from the germline V gene. DNA of the CDR3: TGCAGCGCCTGGGACAGGGGGCGCCTCAATGAGCAGTTCTTC. It codes for CSAWDRGRLNEQFF.

The chain links TRBV5-4 to TRBJ2-3; 8 bases align to TRBD1. V gave up 4 bases and J gave up 4 bases; unmatched junction bases: 5. The germline gives CDR1 SGHNT, CDR2 YYREEE (reference sequence). The CDR3 is 14 amino acids. The CDR3 protein is CASSDGQGSDTQYF. Written as DNA, the CDR3 is TGTGCCAGCAGCGACGGACAGGGCTCAGATACGCAGTATTTT.

This clone has a handful of counts. The CDR3 DNA reads as TGTGCCAGTAGTATTCAGCGGGGGGATTCAAATGAGCAGTTCTTC. This codes for CASSIQRGDSNEQFF. The chain carries TRBV19 and TRBJ2-1; 9 bases are a match to TRBD2. The CDR3 loop spans 15 amino acids. Per germline, CDR1 LNHDA and CDR2 SQIVND (reference sequence). Germline trimming cut 3 bases from V and 7 bases from J; bases unmatched to any gene: 7.

The chain carries TRBV19 and TRBJ2-7; D gene uncertain. V was cut by 5 bases and J by 6 bases, with 20 bases left in between. The CDR3 has 15 residues. From germline, CDR1 is LNHDA and CDR2 SQIVND (reference sequence). The CDR3 coding sequence is TGTGCCAGTAGTCCTGTAGTCACGTCGGGTCGCGAGCAGTACTTC. Amino acid sequence: CASSPVVTSGREQYF.

The chain employs TRBV30 and TRBJ1-2; possibly TRBD1 for D (5 bases). The CDR3 loop spans 13 amino acids. V lost 2 bases, J lost 4 bases, and 11 bases lay in between. Per germline, CDR1 GTSNPN and CDR2 SVGIG (reference sequence). In nucleotides, the CDR3 is TGTGCCTGGAGTATTGGGGCTGGCTATGGCTACACCTTC. Residues: CAWSIGAGYGYTF.

This clone came up a few times. The chain couples TRBV15 to TRBJ2-5, with D tentatively TRBD2 (6 bases). Between the trimmed V and J ends, which lost 4 bases and 2 bases, there was a span of 17 bases. This CDR3 region has 16 residues. CDR1 LNHNV and CDR2 YYDKDF come from the germline V gene (reference sequence). Written as DNA, the CDR3 is TGTGCCACCAGCACTCCAATGGATGGGGGGCAAGAGACCCAGTACTTC. Translation gives CATSTPMDGGQETQYF.

The chain combines TRBV28 with TRBJ2-7, with 8 nucleotides matching TRBD1. V shed 0 bases, J shed 3 bases, and the junction held 4 bases outside the gene matches. The CDR3 covers 15 residues. CDR1 and CDR2 (germline): MDHEN, SYDVKM. The CDR3 region is CASSLWAGGNYEQYF. Written as DNA, the CDR3 is TGTGCCAGCAGTTTATGGGCAGGGGGCAACTACGAGCAGTACTTC.

The V call is TRBV3-1 (or the pseudogene TRBV3-2), the J call TRBJ2-5; TRBD2 might be the D (6 bases). Germline CDR1 is LGHDT and CDR2 is YNNKEL (reference sequence). The V end was cut by 4 bases, the J end by 5 bases, with 26 bases between. This CDR3 spans 18 amino acids. The CDR3 bases are TGTGCCAGCAGCCCGGGGTGGGACTTGTACAGTACGAGGGAGACCCAGTACTTC. Translating gives CASSPGWDLYSTRETQYF.

V and J are TRBV7-6 and TRBJ1-4; TRBD1 aligns across 7 bases. Germline V gene data show CDR1 as SGHVS and CDR2 as FNYEAQ. The junction had 6 bases not matched to a gene; V was cut back by 5 bases and J by 0 bases. The CDR3 contains 16 residues. The CDR3 DNA reads TGTGCCAGCAGCCCAAGGGGGCGGGCAACTAATGAAAAACTGTTTTTT. As protein: CASSPRGRATNEKLFF.